This TCR beta chain was captured in a study of cytomegalovirus exposure and HLA in healthy donors (TCRdb year 2017). Notes on the research overall: The 670 or so repertoires of the first cohort and the 120 validation repertoires were produced on the same platform, according to a later analysis. The study aimed to test whether signatures of past pathogen exposure could be identified by cataloging public T cell receptors. Along with the roughly 610-subject first cohort, a separate validation cohort of more than 90 different subjects was used. To predict cytomegalovirus infection status, the study combined high-throughput TCR immunosequencing, statistical association of individual TCRs with disease status, and machine learning.

A note on this clone: Its antigen is unknown. No qualities accompany the bases; no much larger clone lies one base away.

Results and caveats for the whole study, not just this receptor: Subsequent analysis determined that TCRs grouped into clusters in the first cohort also showed a tendency toward co-occurrence across the roughly 120 validation repertoires, and 85% to 95% of cluster scores exceeded 0. The authors suggested that the approach could potentially be extended to other disease states and immunological phenotypes. All 110 or so repertoires were used to score co-occurrence in the validation cohort in a later analysis, because that analysis had no HLA typing for the cohort. In vitro tests confirmed that a few of the cytomegalovirus-associated TCR beta chains recognize cytomegalovirus antigens. Most TCR sequences were observed very rarely across donors, whereas some public TCRs were present in many individuals. In the study, around 160 TCR beta chains were listed as associated with cytomegalovirus. The classifier was reported to diagnose cytomegalovirus status with high specificity and sensitivity in both the original cohort and the validation cohort.

Library construction relied on the immunoSEQ multiplex PCR assay. From the authors' description of their analysis: To diagnose cytomegalovirus status from the catalog of TCR beta chain sequences, a statistical classification framework was built. TCRdb re-hosts the immuneACCESS table, in-frame sequences only. Its copies lack some clones; in the studies checked, an unresolved V gene accounts for under half of them, and the cause for the rest is not known. V and J calls and clone size come straight from that table; D and trimming were deduced from the DNA. This sample is represented by 82,000 or so clones; around 94% of them were singletons. Approximately 0.67% of the sample belongs to the ten largest clones. Measured from the cysteine to the phenylalanine, the CDR3 is 15 residues long. Only CDR3 DNA remains: 45 bases, in frame from the first base. The germline V gene supplies CDR1 SGHRS and CDR2 YFSETQ. The junction shows trimming of 1 base on V and 0 bases on J, plus 7 bases between the germline ends.

Donors formed part of the validation cohort, which comprised 95 to 150 subjects and was distinct from the first cohort of several hundred subjects. The source is a man aged 18-30 years in good health and CMV-seronegative. Rearrangement joined TRBV5-1 to TRBJ2-2, and possibly TRBD1, on 6 matching bases. Sequencing input: PBMCs. In nucleotide form, the sequence is TGCGCCAGCAGCTTGACAGGGCCGAACACCGGGGAGCTGTTTTTT. Its protein product is CASSLTGPNTGELFF.